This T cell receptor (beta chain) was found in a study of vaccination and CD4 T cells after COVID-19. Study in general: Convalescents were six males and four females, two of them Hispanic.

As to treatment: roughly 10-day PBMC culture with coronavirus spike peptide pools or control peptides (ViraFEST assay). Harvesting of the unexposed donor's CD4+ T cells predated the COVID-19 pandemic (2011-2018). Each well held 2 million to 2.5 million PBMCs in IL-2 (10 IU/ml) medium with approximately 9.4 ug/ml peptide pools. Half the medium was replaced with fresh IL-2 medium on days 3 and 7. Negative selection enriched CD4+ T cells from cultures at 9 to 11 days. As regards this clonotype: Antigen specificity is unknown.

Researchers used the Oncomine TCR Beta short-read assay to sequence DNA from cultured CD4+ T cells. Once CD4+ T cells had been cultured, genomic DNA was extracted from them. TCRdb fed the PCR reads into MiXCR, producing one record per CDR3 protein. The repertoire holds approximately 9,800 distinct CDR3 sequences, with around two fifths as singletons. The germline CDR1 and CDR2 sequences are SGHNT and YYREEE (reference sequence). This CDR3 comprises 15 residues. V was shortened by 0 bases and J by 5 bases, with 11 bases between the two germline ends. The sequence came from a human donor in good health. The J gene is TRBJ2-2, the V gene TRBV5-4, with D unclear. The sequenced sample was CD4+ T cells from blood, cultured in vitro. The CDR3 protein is CASSLEERVTGELFF. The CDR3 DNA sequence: TGTGCCAGCAGCTTGGAGGAAAGGGTGACCGGGGAGCTGTTTTTT.